The TCR beta chain described here comes from a study of blood T cell repertoires in COVID-19. The protocol was immunoSEQ multiplex PCR, while the TCRdb copy is restricted to in-frame clones and leaves out a portion. The table records a few hundred thousand clones, approximately 84% of them present only once. V lost 4 bases and J lost 4; bases outside the gene matches: 7. The CDR3 consists of 15 residues. Per germline, CDR1 SGHDT and CDR2 YYEEEE. V is TRBV5-6 and J is TRBJ1-4; 7 bases are a match to TRBD1. The source is a woman in her sixties with acute or convalescent COVID-19. The material sequenced was peripheral blood. The CDR3: CASSPGTAVNEKLFF. The CDR3 region has the DNA TGTGCCAGCAGCCCAGGGACAGCAGTTAATGAAAAACTGTTTTTT.